This passage covers 2 T cell receptor beta chains from one sample sequenced in a study of blood T cell repertoires in COVID-19. Measured with immunoSEQ multiplex PCR; TCRdb has only the in-frame clones, and not every one. Found here are roughly 250,000 clones, approximately 83% of them singletons; the top ten hold around 5.9%. Sequenced material: peripheral blood. Receptors originate from a human donor in a cohort sampled during active COVID-19.

The rearrangement uses TRBV6-6 and TRBJ1-2; a weak D match, TRBD1 (6 bases). The CDR3 runs 14 residues. V was shortened by 0 bases and J by 3 bases, with 8 bases between the two germline ends. CDR1 and CDR2 from the germline V gene are MNHNY and SVGAGI (reference sequence). The CDR3 loop is CASSYSSGDYGYTF. The CDR3 DNA is TGTGCCAGCAGTTACTCTTCAGGGGACTATGGCTACACCTTC.

The V call is TRBV9, the J call TRBJ1-2; TRBD1 might be the D (5 bases). Germline loops: CDR1 SGDLS, CDR2 YYNGEE. The CDR3 is 15 residues long. Between the trimmed V and J ends, which lost 0 bases and 1 base, there was a span of 10 bases. DNA of the CDR3: TGTGCCAGCAGCGTAGGAACAGGATTTAACTATGGCTACACCTTC. This codes for CASSVGTGFNYGYTF. The full variable domain, with the rest looked up from reference TRBV9 and TRBJ1-2, is DSGVTQTPKHLITATGQRVTLRCSPRSGDLSVYWYQQSLDQGLQFLIQYYNGEERAKGNILERFSAQQFPDLHSELNLSSLELGDSALYFCASSVGTGFNYGYTFGSGTRLTVV.